Below, 9 T cell receptor beta chains from the same sample are listed, as sequenced in a study of control samples from healthy donors and cancer patients. TCRdb's table, derived via immunoSEQ multiplex PCR, lists solely in-frame clones and lacks some. This sample has about 170,000 clones, with around 95% found just once. Sequencing was performed on blood. The receptors originated from a woman aged 60-75 years in good health.

The DNA for the CDR3 is TGTGCCAGCAGAGGGACTAGCGGGGGGGCCCCGTACTTC. As protein: CASRGTSGGAPYF. The chain recombines TRBV6-5 with TRBJ2-7; TRBD2 agrees at 16 bases. This CDR3 has 13 residues. The trim removed 6 bases at V and 12 bases at J, leaving 5 bases unmatched. Per the germline V gene, CDR1 is MNHEY and CDR2 is SVGAGI.

The J gene is TRBJ2-1, the V gene TRBV7-9; no definite D call. Germline lookup yields CDR1 SEHNR and CDR2 FQNEAQ (reference sequence). The V end was cut by 6 bases, the J end by 4 bases, with 13 bases between. The CDR3 covers 14 residues. The CDR3 region is CASSKERPYNEQFF. CDR3 coding DNA: TGTGCCAGCAGTAAGGAAAGACCTTACAATGAGCAGTTCTTC.

The V and J genes are TRBV5-1 and TRBJ1-2; D might be TRBD1 (5 bases). This CDR3 contains 15 residues. V shed 6 bases and J shed 2 bases, with 17 bases lying between them. CDR1 is SGHRS, CDR2 YFSETQ, per germline. CDR3 sequence reads: CASTLGGEGNYGYTF. DNA of the CDR3: TGCGCCAGCACCCTAGGAGGGGAGGGGAACTATGGCTACACCTTC.

The rearrangement uses TRBV6-1 and TRBJ1-6, with D perhaps matching TRBD1 (5 bases). Trimming left V 1 base short and J 10 bases short, with 8 bases between. The CDR3 extends over 13 amino acids. Germline lookup yields CDR1 MNHNS and CDR2 SASEGT. CDR3: CASSEVGDSPLHF. The CDR3 nucleotides read TGTGCCAGCAGTGAAGTTGGGGACTCACCCCTCCACTTT.

This sequence joins TRBV5-1 and TRBJ2-7, with D possibly TRBD1 on 6 matching bases. Trimming shortened V by 4 bases and J by 1 base, and 15 bases separated the two germline ends. This CDR3 has 15 residues. Germline CDR1 and CDR2: SGHRS and YFSETQ. The chain's CDR3 is CASSQGTSSSYEQYF. CDR3 coding DNA: TGCGCCAGCAGCCAGGGGACGTCGTCTTCCTACGAGCAGTACTTC.

This chain uses TRBV6-5 with TRBJ1-5; 7 nucleotides agree with TRBD1. Germline V gives CDR1 MNHEY, CDR2 SVGAGI. This CDR3 contains 14 residues. J gave up 3 bases and V 5 bases, and 4 bases lay outside the gene matches. The CDR3 region has the DNA TGTGCCAGCAGTCGCCAGGGGGACAATCAGCCCCAGCATTTT. It encodes CASSRQGDNQPQHF.

This sequence joins TRBV7-9 and TRBJ2-3; D is unresolved. Trimming took off 2 bases at V and 3 bases at J, with 15 bases between the two ends. The CDR3 sequence is 16 residues long. Germline V lookup: CDR1 SEHNR, CDR2 FQNEAQ (reference sequence). In DNA form, the CDR3 reads TGTGCCAGCAGCTTATCCGCGCTGGCTTGGACAGATACGCAGTATTTT. It specifies CASSLSALAWTDTQYF. The complete variable domain, with remaining parts taken from reference TRBV7-9 and TRBJ2-3, reads DTGVSQNPRHKITKRGQNVTFRCDPISEHNRLYWYRQTLGQGPEFLTYFQNEAQLEKSRLLSDRFSAERPKGSFSTLEIQRTEQGDSAMYLCASSLSALAWTDTQYFGPGTRLTVL.

The table lists this clone with a count of one. V gene TRBV19 combines with J gene TRBJ1-2, with 9 nucleotides matching TRBD1. The germline gives CDR1 LNHDA, CDR2 SQIVND (reference sequence). The V gene end was trimmed by 6 bases and the J gene end by 7 bases; junction bases not matched to a gene: 9. This CDR3 is 14 amino acids long. The CDR3: CASRTDRGSGGYTF. CDR3 DNA: TGTGCCAGTAGAACGGACAGGGGAAGTGGTGGCTACACCTTC.

This chain links TRBV6-2 or TRBV6-3 with TRBJ1-4, with D possibly matching TRBD1 (5 bases). The CDR3 loop spans 15 amino acids. CDR1 is MNHEY, CDR2 SVGEGT, per germline. V lost 6 bases, J lost 0 bases, and 11 bases lay in between. The DNA for the CDR3 is TGTGCCAGCAGCAACCCGACAGCAACTAATGAAAAACTGTTTTTT. Translation gives CASSNPTATNEKLFF.